The 25 T cell receptor beta chains listed next were all sequenced from one sample in a study of blood T cell repertoires in COVID-19. Generated by immunoSEQ multiplex PCR, the TCRdb table keeps only in-frame clones and is missing some. The sample has 84,000 or so clones; nearly 90% are singletons. The sample taken for sequencing was peripheral blood. These receptors were obtained from a man between 65 and 79 years old with acute or convalescent COVID-19.

This clone was recorded a few times. The V call is TRBV28, the J call TRBJ1-1; D unclear. The V gene lost 2 bases and the J gene lost 1 base, with 8 bases spanning the gap. The CDR3 length is 14 residues. From germline, CDR1 is MDHEN and CDR2 SYDVKM. CDR3 bases: TGTGCCAGCAGTTTAGCCAGACAGAACACTGAAGCTTTCTTT. Protein product: CASSLARQNTEAFF.

The chain links TRBV27 to TRBJ2-1; tentative D call: TRBD1 (5 bases). Trimming removed 2 bases from V and 2 bases from J, with 10 bases in between. Per germline, CDR1 MNHEY and CDR2 SMNVEV (reference sequence). CDR3 length: 15 amino acids. Here the CDR3 reads CASSLGARAYNEQFF. In DNA, the CDR3 is TGTGCCAGCAGTTTAGGGGCTCGGGCCTACAATGAGCAGTTCTTC.

The chain couples TRBV6-7 to TRBJ2-7; 11 nucleotides align to TRBD2. TRBV6-7 falls under the ORF class, with uncertain function. The CDR3 extends over 15 amino acids. J was trimmed by 7 bases and V by 2 bases; bases with no gene match: 7. Here the CDR3 DNA reads TGTGCCAGCAGTTACCAACAGACTAGCGGGGAAGAGCAGTACTTC. Translated: CASSYQQTSGEEQYF.

V usage is TRBV10-3 and J usage is TRBJ2-1, with 10 bases lining up with TRBD2. The germline V gene has CDR1 ENHRY and CDR2 SYGVKD. This CDR3 has 16 residues. The trim removed 3 bases at V and 3 bases at J, leaving 5 bases unmatched. The CDR3 sequence is CAISELAGGLYNEQFF. The CDR3, as DNA: TGTGCCATCAGTGAATTAGCGGGGGGACTCTACAATGAGCAGTTCTTC.

About this clone itself: The junction departs from germline at one end; a sequencing error may be responsible. The CDR3 reads CASSLDVTSSCNEQFF. CDR3 DNA sequence: TGCGCCAGCAGCTTGGACGTGACTAGCTCCTGCAATGAGCAGTTCTTC. The chain joins TRBV5-1 to TRBJ2-1, with 7 bases aligning to TRBD2. The CDR3 has 16 amino acids. Germline-derived CDR1 and CDR2 are SGHRS and YFSETQ.

This CDR3 reads CASSPTSGSKYEQYF. DNA of the CDR3: TGTGCCAGCTCACCTACTAGCGGGAGTAAGTACGAGCAGTACTTC. The chain links TRBV18 to TRBJ2-7, with 11 positions matching TRBD2. The CDR3 loop spans 15 amino acids. Unmatched junction bases numbered 5, after V lost 3 bases and J lost 4 bases. Germline V gives CDR1 KGHSH, CDR2 LQKENI.

V usage is TRBV10-3 and J usage is TRBJ2-1; 8 bases are a match to TRBD2. Trimming took 0 bases from V and 4 from J; bases not matched to a gene: 11. This CDR3 is built from 18 residues. Germline CDR1 is ENHRY and CDR2 is SYGVKD. The chain's CDR3 is CAISESPGIAGKYNEQFF. The CDR3 region has the DNA TGTGCCATCAGTGAGTCCCCCGGAATAGCGGGAAAGTACAATGAGCAGTTCTTC.

CDR3 sequence (DNA): TGCAGCGTCCGGACAGGGCAGAACACTGAAGCTTTCTTT. Translating gives CSVRTGQNTEAFF. This sequence joins TRBV29-1 and TRBJ1-1; TRBD1 aligns across 8 bases. In germline, CDR1 is SQVTM, CDR2 ANQGSEA. The CDR3 is 13 residues long. The V segment lost 6 bases and the J segment 1 base; nucleotides outside the gene matches: 4.

This chain links TRBV2 with TRBJ2-3, with 8 nucleotides matching TRBD2. The CDR3 contains 14 residues. CDR1 SNHLY and CDR2 FYNNEI come from the germline V gene. Trimming took 5 bases from V and 5 from J; bases not matched to a gene: 6. CDR3: CASSPGLGGDTQYF. The CDR3 DNA reads as TGTGCCAGCAGTCCGGGACTAGGGGGAGATACGCAGTATTTT.

The chain joins TRBV6-6 to TRBJ1-5; the match to TRBD1 covers 12 bases. This CDR3 comprises 16 residues. V gave up 4 bases and J gave up 7 bases; unmatched junction bases: 8. Germline CDR1 MNHNY, CDR2 SVGAGI (reference sequence). CDR3 in DNA: TGTGCCAGCAGTTCTCGGGACAGGGGGCGCGGACAGCCCCAGCATTTT. Its protein product is CASSSRDRGRGQPQHF.

The genes are TRBV9 and TRBJ2-2; tentatively, D is TRBD2 (6 bases). V lost 3 bases, J lost 5 bases, and 14 bases lay in between. Germline V gene lookup returns CDR1 SGDLS and CDR2 YYNGEE. The CDR3 totals 15 residues. CDR3 protein: CASSASSGPTGELFF. In nucleotides, the CDR3 is TGTGCCAGCAGCGCTAGTAGCGGACCGACCGGGGAGCTGTTTTTT.

This chain connects TRBV29-1 to TRBJ2-7, with D possibly matching TRBD1 (6 bases). Trimming removed 7 bases from V and 0 bases from J, with 13 bases in between. The CDR3 runs 13 residues. Germline V gives CDR1 SQVTM, CDR2 ANQGSEA. The CDR3 DNA sequence: TGCAGCGGAAGGGCAGGGGCCTCCTACGAGCAGTACTTC. Residues: CSGRAGASYEQYF.

The chain carries TRBV9 and TRBJ2-1; 10 bases line up with TRBD2. Trimming removed 1 base from V and 4 bases from J; junction bases left unmatched: 2. The CDR3 is made up of 15 amino acids. Germline V gene data show CDR1 as SGDLS and CDR2 as YYNGEE. CDR3 loop: CASSVTSGIYNEQFF. CDR3 bases: TGTGCCAGCAGCGTAACTAGCGGGATATACAATGAGCAGTTCTTC.

The chain has TRBV5-6 and TRBJ2-5; D is possibly TRBD1 (6 bases). Germline V gene lookup returns CDR1 SGHDT and CDR2 YYEEEE. Trimming removed 4 bases from V and 3 bases from J, with 16 bases in between. CDR3 length equals 15 residues. DNA for the CDR3: TGTGCCAGCAGCCGGATCAGGGGTGGTGAAGAGACCCAGTACTTC. It translates to CASSRIRGGEETQYF. The variable domain in full, completed from reference TRBV5-6 and TRBJ2-5, reads DAGVTQSPTHLIKTRGQQVTLRCSPKSGHDTVSWYQQALGQGPQFIFQYYEEEERQRGNFPDRFSGHQFPNYSSELNVNALLLGDSALYLCASSRIRGGEETQYFGPGTRLLVL.

The V gene is TRBV10-2, the J gene TRBJ2-7, with TRBD1 matching 12 bases. The CDR3 is 15 amino acids. Germline loops: CDR1 WSHSY, CDR2 SAAADI. The V segment lost 10 bases and the J segment 6 bases; nucleotides outside the gene matches: 13. CDR3 residues: CATHPRDRGRSEQYF. The CDR3 DNA is TGCGCCACCCACCCCCGGGACAGGGGGCGAAGCGAGCAGTACTTC.

The chain carries TRBV7-2 and TRBJ1-5; no clear D. The CDR3 contains 13 residues. The V gene's germline CDR1 is SGHTA and CDR2 FQGNSA. The V gene lost 5 bases and the J gene lost 0 bases, with 5 bases spanning the gap. The CDR3 sequence: CASSDFSNQPQHF. The CDR3 DNA reads TGTGCCAGCAGCGACTTTAGCAATCAGCCCCAGCATTTT.

The V call is TRBV10-3, the J call TRBJ2-2; possibly TRBD1 for D (7 bases). Trimming shortened V by 10 bases and J by 2 bases, and 17 bases separated the two germline ends. Germline CDR1 ENHRY, CDR2 SYGVKD. This CDR3 is 15 amino acids long. The CDR3 DNA is TGTGCCACAGACCCAGGGGGAGGAAACACCGGGGAGCTGTTTTTT. This gives the protein CATDPGGGNTGELFF.

This chain links TRBV27 with TRBJ2-7; TRBD1 matches 8 bases. CDR3 length equals 20 residues. The germline gives CDR1 MNHEY, CDR2 SMNVEV (reference sequence). After removal of 8 bases from V and 3 bases from J, the junction contained 27 bases not matched to a gene. The DNA for the CDR3 is TGTGCCAGCCGCCAAAGAATCCCAGCAGTGACTCGGGACAGGTACTACGAGCAGTACTTC. Protein product: CASRQRIPAVTRDRYYEQYF.

The chain has TRBV28 and TRBJ2-7, with 11 bases fitting TRBD2. Germline lookup yields CDR1 MDHEN and CDR2 SYDVKM. The length of the CDR3 is 15 residues. V lost 0 bases to trimming and J lost 3 bases; unmatched junction nucleotides: 1. This chain's CDR3 is CASSLWTSGNYEQYF. CDR3 sequence (DNA): TGTGCCAGCAGTTTATGGACTAGCGGGAACTACGAGCAGTACTTC. The variable domain in full, completed from reference TRBV28 and TRBJ2-7, reads DVKVTQSSRYLVKRTGEKVFLECVQDMDHENMFWYRQDPGLGLRLIYFSYDVKMKEKGDIPEGYSVSREKKERFSLILESASTNQTSMYLCASSLWTSGNYEQYFGPGTRLTVT.

The genes are TRBV2 and TRBJ1-2; 8 bases map to TRBD1. With V trimmed by 8 bases and J by 5 bases, 10 bases remained unmatched. Germline V lookup: CDR1 SNHLY, CDR2 FYNNEI. This CDR3 has 14 amino acids. This chain's CDR3 is CASALNGQGYGYTF. The CDR3 DNA sequence: TGTGCCAGCGCCTTAAACGGACAGGGTTATGGCTACACCTTC.

This chain uses TRBV30 with TRBJ1-1; D remains ambiguous. The V gene's germline CDR1 is GTSNPN and CDR2 SVGIG (reference sequence). The CDR3 covers 13 residues. V lost 2 bases and J 0 bases, leaving 7 bases between the germline ends. CDR3 DNA: TGTGCCTGGAGTTTGGGCGTGAACACTGAAGCTTTCTTT. It encodes CAWSLGVNTEAFF. Based on the CDR3 plus reference TRBV30 and TRBJ1-1, the full variable domain is SQTIHQWPATLVQPVGSPLSLECTVEGTSNPNLYWYRQAAGRGLQLLFYSVGIGQISSEVPQNLSASRPQDRQFILSSKKLLLSDSGFYLCAWSLGVNTEAFFGQGTRLTVV.

The chain carries TRBV5-6 and TRBJ1-6; maybe TRBD1 (5 bases). The V end lost 0 bases, the J end lost 6 bases, and 10 bases lay between the germline ends. The length of the CDR3 is 15 residues. In germline, CDR1 is SGHDT, CDR2 YYEEEE. CDR3 sequence (DNA): TGTGCCAGCAGCTTGGTGGGCAGGGCTAATTCACCCCTCCACTTT. Translation: CASSLVGRANSPLHF.

This chain uses TRBV2 with TRBJ1-2; D is perhaps TRBD1 (6 bases). This CDR3 comprises 15 residues. Germline CDR1 SNHLY, CDR2 FYNNEI. Trimming cost V 10 bases and J 4 bases, with 22 bases left between them. CDR3 nucleotides: TGTGCCACCCTAGACCGGACAGCTCGGAGCTATGGCTACACCTTC. Translating it yields CATLDRTARSYGYTF.

This clone was seen more than once but under ten times. V usage is TRBV24-1 and J usage is TRBJ1-3, with TRBD1 matching 7 bases. The J segment lost 7 bases and the V segment lost 9 bases, leaving 5 bases of the junction unmatched. This CDR3 has 12 residues. Per germline, CDR1 KGHDR and CDR2 SFDVKD. DNA of the CDR3: TGTGCCACCTCAGGGGGTCGGAACACCATATATTTT. It is translated as CATSGGRNTIYF.

The chain combines TRBV7-8 with TRBJ2-3; the match to TRBD2 covers 11 bases. Trimming cost V 5 bases and J 7 bases; bases outside gene matches: 11. This CDR3 contains 16 residues. Germline CDR1 and CDR2: SGHVS and FQNEAQ. CDR3 region: CASSPLGLAGGNTQYF. The DNA for the CDR3 is TGTGCCAGCAGCCCCCTGGGGCTAGCGGGGGGTAATACGCAGTATTTT.